These 10 T cell receptor beta chains were all obtained from the same sample, sequenced in a study of beta chain features in type 1 diabetes. Study outcomes and limitations: People with Type 1 diabetes carried modestly yet significantly shorter TCRB CDR3s in all four CD4+ subsets.

These receptors are not linked to any known antigen. Every bit of the isolated RNA underwent reverse transcription, so sequencing read expressed TCRB transcripts. Generated by immunoSEQ multiplex PCR, the TCRdb table keeps only in-frame clones and is missing some. The sample shows hundreds of thousands of clones, approximately 10% of them seen only once. The sample taken for sequencing was naive CD4+ T cells from blood. Receptors were obtained from a man aged 25 to 45 with type 1 diabetes.

This clone turned up a few times. The chain carries TRBV5-5 and TRBJ2-5; D is perhaps TRBD1 (6 bases). CDR1 SGHKS and CDR2 YYEKEE come from the germline V gene (reference sequence). Trimming removed 1 base at V and 4 bases at J, with 11 bases between. The CDR3 loop spans 14 amino acids. The CDR3: CASSLNRAGETQYF. The CDR3 region has the DNA TGTGCCAGCAGCTTGAACAGGGCTGGAGAGACCCAGTACTTC.

This clone showed up just a few times. The chain employs TRBV9 and TRBJ2-5, with 9 bases aligning to TRBD2. Losses at the gene ends were 3 bases for V and 5 bases for J; bases not matched to a gene: 8. This CDR3 has 15 residues. From germline, CDR1 is SGDLS and CDR2 YYNGEE. The CDR3 DNA is TGTGCCAGCAGCGCAGGGACTAGCCAGAGGGAGACCCAGTACTTC. This codes for CASSAGTSQRETQYF.

This chain links TRBV6-1 with TRBJ2-5; D is unresolved. The V end lost 0 bases, the J end lost 5 bases, and 7 bases lay between the germline ends. Germline V CDR1 and CDR2: MNHNS, SASEGT. The CDR3 sequence is 13 residues long. The CDR3 DNA follows: TGTGCCAGCAGTGAAGCGCTTCGGGAGACCCAGTACTTC. Protein sequence: CASSEALRETQYF.

The chain couples TRBV6-5 to TRBJ2-3, with D maybe TRBD2 (6 bases). The CDR3 has 15 amino acids. Trimming shortened V by 3 bases and J by 1 base, and 11 bases separated the two germline ends. Germline values: CDR1 MNHEY, CDR2 SVGAGI. The CDR3 DNA sequence: TGTGCCAGCAGTTATGGGGGGAGAGGCACAGATACGCAGTATTTT. This translates into CASSYGGRGTDTQYF.

This clone occurred a few times. The gene calls are TRBV11-2 and TRBJ2-7; maybe TRBD2 (5 bases). V lost 7 bases and J 3 bases, leaving 16 bases between the germline ends. Germline V gene lookup returns CDR1 SGHAT and CDR2 FQNNGV. CDR3 length equals 14 residues. The CDR3 region is CASTSLGRFYEQYF. The CDR3 nucleotides read TGTGCCAGCACCTCCCTAGGGAGATTCTACGAGCAGTACTTC.

This clone has just a few counts. This chain joins TRBV5-5 and TRBJ2-1; possible D gene TRBD2, 6 bases. The V end was cut by 4 bases, the J end by 0 bases, with 11 bases between. The length of the CDR3 is 15 residues. Germline V gives CDR1 SGHKS, CDR2 YYEKEE (reference sequence). In DNA form, the CDR3 reads TGTGCCAGCAGCGTACTAGCTAACTCCTACAATGAGCAGTTCTTC. Protein: CASSVLANSYNEQFF.

This clone was detected only a few times. This rearrangement joins TRBV11-2 to TRBJ2-7; 14 bases line up with TRBD2. The CDR3 covers 18 residues. After removal of 4 bases from V and 0 bases from J, the junction contained 8 bases not matched to a gene. Per the germline V gene, CDR1 is SGHAT and CDR2 is FQNNGV. This CDR3 reads CASSSGTSGGRFSYEQYF. In nucleotides, the CDR3 is TGTGCCAGCAGCTCCGGGACTAGCGGGGGTCGCTTCTCCTACGAGCAGTACTTC.

The CDR3, as DNA: TGTGCCAGCTCATTCTGGACCCCGGGACAACAATCCTACGAGCAGTACTTC. Its translation is CASSFWTPGQQSYEQYF. V is TRBV18 and J is TRBJ2-7; D may be TRBD1 (6 bases). The CDR3 runs 17 residues. Germline V gene lookup returns CDR1 KGHSH and CDR2 LQKENI. V lost 5 bases and J lost 1, with 21 bases in between. Full variable domain (remainder filled in from reference TRBV18 and TRBJ2-7): NAGVMQNPRHLVRRRGQEARLRCSPMKGHSHVYWYRQLPEEGLKFMVYLQKENIIDESGMPKERFSAEFPKEGPSILRIQQVVRGDSAAYFCASSFWTPGQQSYEQYFGPGTRLTVT.

The chain joins TRBV18 to TRBJ1-2; 9 nucleotides line up with TRBD1. Germline trimming cut 6 bases from V and 6 bases from J; bases unmatched to any gene: 14. The length of the CDR3 is 16 residues. Per germline, CDR1 KGHSH and CDR2 LQKENI. CDR3 nucleotides: TGTGCCAGCTCGCTACTTGAACGGACAGGGGCTGATGGCTACACCTTC. Its translation: CASSLLERTGADGYTF.

This sequence joins TRBV7-2 and TRBJ2-3; 7 nucleotides agree with TRBD1. CDR3 length equals 16 residues. The germline gives CDR1 SGHTA, CDR2 FQGNSA. J was trimmed by 0 bases and V by 4 bases; bases with no gene match: 7. The CDR3 is CASSSLKGASTDTQYF. CDR3 sequence (DNA): TGTGCCAGCAGCTCCCTCAAGGGGGCTAGCACAGATACGCAGTATTTT.